The T cell receptor beta chain described here comes from a study of shared clonotypes between healthy human individuals. Study details: Three plates were used per donor for CD4 naive, three for CD4 memory, two for CD8 naive and one for CD8 memory. Study-wide results and limits: Larger estimated richness was generally seen in naive subsets than in memory subsets.

Trimming removed 4 bases at V and 3 bases at J, with 10 bases between. CDR3 length: 14 residues. Germline V gene lookup returns CDR1 SNHLY and CDR2 FYNNEI. To note about this clone: The target antigen is unknown.

Repertoires were generated with immunoSEQ multiplex PCR, while TCRdb's copy carries only in-frame clones and drops some. This table holds about a million clones, approximately 80% found once. The investigators split CD4+ cells into a CD45RA+ naive subset and a CD45RA-negative memory subset. The receptor was isolated from a man aged 18-30 years in good health. Some clones in this sample may be carry-over from other donors' samples. The sample comprised memory CD4+ T cells from PBMCs. This sample's subset: CD45RA-negative fraction. The rearrangement uses TRBV2 and TRBJ2-4, with a possible D match to TRBD2 (5 bases). The CDR3 here is CASSGVGSKNIQYF. The CDR3 DNA follows: TGTGCCAGCAGTGGGGTGGGGAGCAAAAACATTCAGTACTTC. The full variable domain, with the rest looked up from reference TRBV2 and TRBJ2-4, is EPEVTQTPSHQVTQMGQEVILRCVPISNHLYFYWYRQILGQKVEFLVSFYNNEISEKSEIFDDQFSVERPDGSNFTLKIRSTKLEDSAMYFCASSGVGSKNIQYFGAGTRLSVL.